This TCR beta chain originates from a study of blood T cell repertoires in COVID-19. Study details: The United States, Italy and Spain provided the acute and convalescent COVID-19 samples.

Original processing methods: The authors estimated nucleated cell counts from reference gene primer amplification. The data were produced by immunoSEQ multiplex PCR, yet TCRdb's version contains in-frame clones alone and is incomplete. That table supplies the V and J calls and clone size; D and trimming were determined from the DNA. Here the sample spans some 100,000 clones, about nine tenths being singletons. Trimming removed 5 bases at V and 4 bases at J, with 12 bases between. Looked up from germline, CDR1 is SEHNR and CDR2 is FQNEAQ (reference sequence). This CDR3 contains 13 residues. The J gene is TRBJ2-7, the V gene TRBV7-9; D gene uncertain. Material for sequencing was peripheral blood. The clonotype was recovered from a man aged 70-80 years who had recovered from COVID-19. Here the CDR3 reads CASSPRLGYEQYF. The CDR3 DNA reads as TGTGCCAGCAGCCCGCGTCTAGGTTACGAGCAGTACTTC.